Presented here are 21 T cell receptor beta chains from one specimen sequenced in a study of blood T cell repertoires in COVID-19 (TCRdb year 2020). The library was obtained by the immunoSEQ multiplex PCR assay. TCRdb took over this immuneACCESS table, retaining in-frame rearrangements with V and J assigned. Such tables are incomplete; in checked studies, under half of the missing clones stem from an unresolved V gene, and the remainder is unexplained. The sample records around 230,000 clones, around 88% of which are singletons. The ten top clones hold 8.2% of the sample. The specimen was peripheral blood. These TCRs come from a woman aged 45 to 65 with acute or convalescent COVID-19.

V and J are TRBV5-1 and TRBJ2-7; 7 positions agree with TRBD1. CDR3 size: 15 residues. V lost 2 bases to trimming and J lost 0 bases; unmatched junction nucleotides: 5. CDR1 and CDR2 (germline): SGHRS, YFSETQ. The CDR3 region has the DNA TGCGCCAGCAGCTTCCGGGACAGTTACTCCTACGAGCAGTACTTC. As protein: CASSFRDSYSYEQYF.

This chain connects TRBV7-2 to TRBJ2-4, with D unresolved. The CDR3 consists of 14 residues. Germline-derived CDR1 and CDR2 are SGHTA and FQGNSA. V was clipped by 1 base and J by 1 base, with 5 bases between them. The CDR3 here is CASSLGVAKNIQYF. The CDR3 DNA reads TGTGCCAGCAGCTTAGGAGTGGCCAAAAACATTCAGTACTTC.

The chain has TRBV3-1 (or the pseudogene TRBV3-2) and TRBJ2-3, with TRBD2 identical over 12 bases. From germline, CDR1 is LGHDT and CDR2 YNNKEL (reference sequence). This CDR3 contains 14 residues. After removal of 3 bases from V and 11 bases from J, the junction contained 6 bases not matched to a gene. CDR3 loop: CASSHLTSGSRQYF. For the CDR3, the DNA is TGTGCCAGCAGCCATTTGACTAGCGGGAGTAGGCAGTATTTT.

The V and J genes are TRBV7-9 and TRBJ2-7; TRBD2 matches at 8 bases. From germline, CDR1 is SEHNR and CDR2 FQNEAQ (reference sequence). Germline trimming cut 3 bases from V and 6 bases from J; bases unmatched to any gene: 7. The length of the CDR3 is 14 residues. The CDR3: CASSLSGTRSEQYF. In nucleotides, the CDR3 is TGTGCCAGCAGCTTGTCCGGGACTAGAAGCGAGCAGTACTTC.

V gene TRBV3-1 (or the pseudogene TRBV3-2) combines with J gene TRBJ2-1, with 7 bases that match TRBD2. Trimming at V came to 1 base and at J to 5 bases, leaving 11 bases not matched to a gene. The germline V gene encodes CDR1 LGHDT and CDR2 YNNKEL (reference sequence). The CDR3 runs 17 residues. The CDR3 nucleotides read TGTGCCAGCAGCCAAGGGGCATCAGGACTAGTGAACAATGAGCAGTTCTTC. It is translated as CASSQGASGLVNNEQFF.

The chain joins TRBV19 to TRBJ2-5; 10 bases agree with TRBD2. Trimming took 3 bases from V and 0 from J; bases not matched to a gene: 4. CDR3 size: 16 residues. The germline gives CDR1 LNHDA, CDR2 SQIVND (reference sequence). CDR3 DNA: TGTGCCAGTAGTATGGCGGGACTAGCGCACCAAGAGACCCAGTACTTC. Translating gives CASSMAGLAHQETQYF.

This clone has just a few counts. The rearrangement joins TRBV19 to TRBJ2-3, with a weak D call TRBD2 (5 bases). CDR3 length equals 11 residues. Germline CDR1 is LNHDA and CDR2 is SQIVND (reference sequence). The V gene lost 6 bases and the J gene lost 5 bases, with 6 bases spanning the gap. CDR3 amino acids: CASRSGDTQYF. In nucleotides, the CDR3 is TGTGCCAGTAGGAGCGGAGATACGCAGTATTTT.

The rearrangement joins TRBV5-4 to TRBJ2-3; a weak D match, TRBD2 (6 bases). Germline-derived CDR1 and CDR2 are SGHNT and YYREEE (reference sequence). Between the trimmed V and J ends, which lost 4 bases and 2 bases, there was a span of 20 bases. This CDR3 comprises 17 residues. As DNA, the CDR3 is TGTGCCAGCAGCGGGGGGTTGCCAACCCGATCCACAGATACGCAGTATTTT. Its protein is CASSGGLPTRSTDTQYF.

V usage is TRBV11-3 and J usage is TRBJ2-1; 7 bases are shared with TRBD2. V shed 5 bases and J 8 bases; nucleotides not matched to a gene: 15. This CDR3 has 16 amino acids. Germline-derived CDR1 and CDR2 are SGHNT and YENEEA. The CDR3 DNA reads as TGTGCCAGCAGCCCCGGGACTAACCCTAGCTCCGATGAGCAGTTCTTC. It translates to CASSPGTNPSSDEQFF.

This chain links TRBV3-1 (or the pseudogene TRBV3-2) with TRBJ2-3; 7 bases align to TRBD2. V dropped 4 bases and J dropped 1; count of bases not matched to a gene: 2. The germline V gene encodes CDR1 LGHDT and CDR2 YNNKEL (reference sequence). The CDR3 is made up of 14 amino acids. CDR3 region: CASSRTRGTDTQYF. DNA for the CDR3: TGTGCCAGCAGCCGGACTAGGGGCACAGATACGCAGTATTTT.

The CDR3 DNA is TGTGCCAGCTCCTGGAACAGGGGAGTAGGGGAGCTGTTTTTT. Translation gives CASSWNRGVGELFF. The gene calls are TRBV11-2 and TRBJ2-2, with 7 bases aligning to TRBD1. The J segment lost 8 bases and the V segment lost 8 bases, leaving 11 bases of the junction unmatched. The length of the CDR3 is 14 residues. Looked up from germline, CDR1 is SGHAT and CDR2 is FQNNGV.

This sequence joins TRBV7-9 and TRBJ2-6; D may be TRBD1 (6 bases). CDR3 length: 15 residues. V was clipped by 5 bases and J by 4 bases, with 12 bases between them. Germline V gene lookup returns CDR1 SEHNR and CDR2 FQNEAQ (reference sequence). In nucleotides, the CDR3 is TGTGCCAGCAGCCGACAGGAGACCGGGGCCAACGTCCTGACTTTC. This sequence encodes CASSRQETGANVLTF.

The chain employs TRBV19 and TRBJ1-5; the match to TRBD1 covers 7 bases. J lost 2 bases, V lost 5 bases, and 6 bases had no gene match. The CDR3 has 15 residues. Germline V gene data show CDR1 as LNHDA and CDR2 as SQIVND (reference sequence). CDR3 in DNA: TGTGCCAGTAGTGGGGCAACAGGGGGCAATCAGCCCCAGCATTTT. It yields the protein CASSGATGGNQPQHF.

The genes are TRBV2 and TRBJ1-5, with TRBD1 matching 10 bases. J was trimmed by 6 bases and V by 6 bases; bases with no gene match: 5. CDR1 and CDR2 from the germline V gene are SNHLY and FYNNEI. CDR3 length: 14 amino acids. The CDR3 loop is CASRIGQGGQPQHF. The CDR3 nucleotides are TGTGCCAGCAGGATTGGACAGGGGGGTCAGCCCCAGCATTTT.

The V and J genes are TRBV7-2 and TRBJ1-1, with D perhaps TRBD1 (6 bases). V was clipped by 4 bases and J by 9 bases, with 12 bases between them. The V gene's germline CDR1 is SGHTA and CDR2 FQGNSA. The CDR3 consists of 12 residues. The CDR3 DNA follows: TGTGCCAGCAGCTACCGAACAGGGAAAGCTTTCTTT. Translation gives CASSYRTGKAFF. The variable domain in full, completed from reference TRBV7-2 and TRBJ1-1, reads GAGVSQSPSNKVTEKGKDVELRCDPISGHTALYWYRQSLGQGLEFLIYFQGNSAPDKSGLPSDRFSAERTGGSVSTLTIQRTQQEDSAVYLCASSYRTGKAFFGQGTRLTVV.

The gene calls are TRBV4-2 and TRBJ2-7; no clear D. Trimming pared 0 bases from V and 5 bases from J, leaving 5 bases between. The length of the CDR3 is 12 residues. In germline, CDR1 is LGHNA, CDR2 YNFKEQ. The CDR3 here is CASSQDGDEQYF. CDR3 DNA sequence: TGTGCCAGCAGCCAAGACGGAGACGAGCAGTACTTC.

The chain couples TRBV30 to TRBJ2-7; TRBD2 aligns across 8 bases. The CDR3 runs 20 residues. The ends lost 2 bases at V and 5 bases at J; junction bases unmatched: 26. Germline lookup yields CDR1 GTSNPN and CDR2 SVGIG (reference sequence). The CDR3 DNA sequence: TGTGCCTGGAGTACCACCCCCCCCTTACAGGGACTAGAGGGAAGTGACGAGCAGTACTTC. It translates to CAWSTTPPLQGLEGSDEQYF.

This clone was detected only once. This chain uses TRBV29-1 with TRBJ2-7; TRBD2 matches 10 bases. V dropped 6 bases and J dropped 5; count of bases not matched to a gene: 10. Germline V gene lookup returns CDR1 SQVTM and CDR2 ANQGSEA. The CDR3 is made up of 14 amino acids. CDR3 bases: TGCAGCGTCCCAGCGGGAGGGCCTATGAACGAGCAGTACTTC. Its protein product is CSVPAGGPMNEQYF.

Here the CDR3 DNA reads TGTGCCAGTAGTATAGGGGGCCTTTTAGAGACCCAGTACTTC. Residues: CASSIGGLLETQYF. The J gene is TRBJ2-5, the V gene TRBV19; a weak D match, TRBD1 (5 bases). Germline V gene sequence: CDR1 LNHDA, CDR2 SQIVND (reference sequence). This CDR3 contains 14 residues. V was trimmed by 1 base and J by 4 bases, leaving 10 bases between them.

In its sample, this clone was seen a few times. This chain uses TRBV14 with TRBJ2-3, with 7 nucleotides matching TRBD1. The germline gives CDR1 SGHDN, CDR2 FVKESK. With 5 bases clipped from V and 7 bases from J, the junction kept 12 bases outside the gene matches. The CDR3 runs to 15 residues. The CDR3: CASSRKGQLINTQYF. DNA of the CDR3: TGTGCCAGCAGCAGAAAGGGACAGCTAATTAATACGCAGTATTTT.

This clone has more than one count but fewer than ten. For the CDR3, the DNA is TGTGCCAGCAGCTCGATAGCGGGACACCGGAACACCGGGGAGCTGTTTTTT. Translation: CASSSIAGHRNTGELFF. The chain is built from TRBV7-6 and TRBJ2-2; 8 nucleotides line up with TRBD2. Germline-derived CDR1 and CDR2 are SGHVS and FNYEAQ. V lost 4 bases to trimming and J lost 1 base; unmatched junction nucleotides: 8. The CDR3 extends over 17 amino acids. The variable domain in full, completed from reference TRBV7-6 and TRBJ2-2, reads GAGVSQSPRYKVTKRGQDVALRCDPISGHVSLYWYRQALGQGPEFLTYFNYEAQQDKSGLPNDRFSAERPEGSISTLTIQRTEQRDSAMYRCASSSIAGHRNTGELFFGEGSRLTVL.